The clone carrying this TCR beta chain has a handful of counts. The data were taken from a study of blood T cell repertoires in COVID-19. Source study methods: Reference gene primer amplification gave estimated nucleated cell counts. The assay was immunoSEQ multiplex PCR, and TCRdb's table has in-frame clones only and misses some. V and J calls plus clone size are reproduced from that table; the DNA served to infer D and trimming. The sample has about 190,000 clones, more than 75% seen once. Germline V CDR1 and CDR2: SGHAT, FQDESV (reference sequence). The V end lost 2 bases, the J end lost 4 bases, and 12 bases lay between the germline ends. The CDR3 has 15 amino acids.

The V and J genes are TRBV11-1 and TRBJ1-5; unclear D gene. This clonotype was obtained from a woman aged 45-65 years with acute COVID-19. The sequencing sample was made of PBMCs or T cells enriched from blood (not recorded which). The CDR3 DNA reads TGTGCCAGCAGCTTAACTGCACAACAGAATCAGCCCCAGCATTTT. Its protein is CASSLTAQQNQPQHF. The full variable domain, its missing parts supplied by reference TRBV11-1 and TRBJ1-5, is EAEVAQSPRYKITEKSQAVAFWCDPISGHATLYWYRQILGQGPELLVQFQDESVVDDSQLPKDRFSAERLKGVDSTLKIQPAELGDSAMYLCASSLTAQQNQPQHFGDGTRLSIL.